This T cell receptor beta chain was obtained from a study of cytomegalovirus exposure and HLA in healthy donors. Overall study findings and caveats: A reported reduction in N-insertions relative to the roughly 710-donor mean was seen in an Asian-associated ancestry cluster in a later analysis.

A multiplex PCR was run with 60 Vbeta primers and 13 Jbeta primers. The repertoire was sequenced with immunoSEQ multiplex PCR; TCRdb's copy has only in-frame clones and lacks some. Among around 150,000 clones listed, under 80% were seen once. Only a few counts were recorded for this clone. Its target is unknown. Germline V gene sequence: CDR1 SGDLS, CDR2 YYNGEE. Trimming removed 1 base at V and 4 bases at J, with 14 bases between. The CDR3 is 16 amino acids. The sample was PBMCs. The chain joins TRBV9 to TRBJ2-2; D gene ambiguous. The clonotype was recovered from a man aged 40-55 years in good health and CMV-seronegative. The CDR3 region is CASSVNPPGSTGELFF. The CDR3 region has the DNA TGTGCCAGCAGCGTAAACCCCCCCGGGTCCACCGGGGAGCTGTTTTTT.